The 27 T cell receptor beta chains presented below share a single source sample, sequenced in a study of T-cell reconstitution after alpha-beta-depleted transplantation in children. Unique molecular identifiers were incorporated into the prepared TCRbeta library. TCRdb re-derived calls from the PCR reads in MiXCR, one entry per CDR3 protein. This sample has around 130,000 distinct CDR3 sequences, with roughly 10% found just once. Sample: PBMCs, mostly from graft donor cells, taken 180 days after TCRalphabeta/CD19-depleted stem cell transplant. The receptors were sampled from a girl under three years old who had a stem cell transplant for combined immunodeficiency, so the T cells may come from the graft donor.

The chain recombines TRBV12-3 or TRBV12-4 with TRBJ2-5; TRBD2 might be the D (5 bases). The CDR3 sequence is 16 residues long. Trimming took 4 bases from V and 4 from J, leaving 19 bases between them. The CDR3 region is CASSSLRGWALETQYF. CDR3 bases: TGTGCCAGCAGTTCCCTTCGCGGGTGGGCACTAGAGACCCAGTACTTC.

The CDR3 sequence: CASSLLGTSVLLDTQYF. In nucleotides, the CDR3 is TGTGCCAGCAGCCTCCTCGGGACTAGCGTACTACTTGATACGCAGTATTTT. The gene calls are TRBV5-6 and TRBJ2-3, with 10 nucleotides matching TRBD2. The trim removed 4 bases at V and 6 bases at J, leaving 14 bases unmatched. This CDR3 comprises 17 residues. The germline V gene has CDR1 SGHDT and CDR2 YYEEEE.

The chain is built from TRBV7-9 and TRBJ1-5; 7 positions match TRBD1. The CDR3 runs 14 residues. V shed 5 bases, J shed 6 bases, and the junction held 7 bases outside the gene matches. The germline CDR1 and CDR2 sequences are SEHNR and FQNEAQ (reference sequence). The CDR3 DNA is TGTGCCAGCAGCACCAGGACAGGAGGTCAGCCCCAGCATTTT. It yields the protein CASSTRTGGQPQHF.

This clonotype has ten or more counts. This chain connects TRBV5-1 to TRBJ1-1; D gene uncertain. Germline CDR1 and CDR2: SGHRS and YFSETQ. The V and J ends lost 5 bases and 1 base respectively, with 18 bases between them. The CDR3 runs 16 residues. The CDR3 nucleotides read TGCGCCAGCAGTAAAGTTTTGGGAACCTCGAACACTGAAGCTTTCTTT. Its translation: CASSKVLGTSNTEAFF.

This clonotype has more than one count but fewer than ten. The chain couples TRBV12-3 or TRBV12-4 to TRBJ2-1, with D perhaps TRBD2 (5 bases). Trimming cost V 4 bases and J 2 bases, with 9 bases left between them. The CDR3 covers 14 residues. Written as DNA, the CDR3 is TGTGCCAGCAGTTCGGGATCCACCTACAATGAGCAGTTCTTC. It translates to CASSSGSTYNEQFF.

The chain carries TRBV7-9 and TRBJ1-5; tentatively, D is TRBD1 (6 bases). CDR1 and CDR2 from the germline V gene are SEHNR and FQNEAQ (reference sequence). The CDR3 loop spans 16 amino acids. Between the trimmed V and J ends, which lost 1 base and 3 bases, there was a span of 13 bases. The chain's CDR3 is CASSLVRGALNQPQHF. In DNA form, the CDR3 reads TGTGCCAGCAGCTTAGTTCGGGGGGCTCTCAATCAGCCCCAGCATTTT. The full variable domain, completed using reference TRBV7-9 and TRBJ1-5, is DTGVSQNPRHKITKRGQNVTFRCDPISEHNRLYWYRQTLGQGPEFLTYFQNEAQLEKSRLLSDRFSAERPKGSFSTLEIQRTEQGDSAMYLCASSLVRGALNQPQHFGDGTRLSIL.

Comments on this clonotype: It may be a read error: a sequence one base away is much more abundant. The chain links TRBV5-1 to TRBJ1-5; 7 positions agree with TRBD1. Germline V gene data show CDR1 as SGHRS and CDR2 as YFSETQ. The CDR3 is 13 amino acids. CDR3 in amino acids: CAISRDSHQPQHF. The CDR3 nucleotides are TGCGCCATCAGCCGGGACAGCCATCAGCCCCAGCATTTT. Full variable domain (remainder filled in from reference TRBV5-1 and TRBJ1-5): KAGVTQTPRYLIKTRGQQVTLSCSPISGHRSVSWYQQTPGQGLQFLFEYFSETQRNKGNFPGRFSGRQFSNSRSEMNVSTLELGDSALYLCAISRDSHQPQHFGDGTRLSIL.

This clonotype was counted between two and nine times. The chain recombines TRBV19 with TRBJ1-3; 9 bases map to TRBD1. The V segment lost 10 bases and the J segment 3 bases; nucleotides outside the gene matches: 7. This CDR3 region has 14 residues. Germline CDR1 is LNHDA and CDR2 is SQIVND (reference sequence). The CDR3 region has the DNA TGTGCCACCGAGGACAGGGGTCGTGGAAACACCATATATTTT. Its protein product is CATEDRGRGNTIYF.

This clonotype showed up many times. The rearrangement uses TRBV29-1 and TRBJ2-1; D unclear. CDR1 is SQVTM and CDR2 is ANQGSEA in the germline V gene. The CDR3 spans 13 residues. V lost 4 bases to trimming and J lost 10 bases, with 17 bases between them. The CDR3 DNA reads TGCAGCGTTGGATCTTCCTTGCTTCGGGAGCAGTTCTTC. It specifies CSVGSSLLREQFF.

V gene TRBV13 combines with J gene TRBJ2-2; D is undetermined. Per germline, CDR1 PRHDT and CDR2 FYEKMQ (reference sequence). This CDR3 region has 12 residues. Trimming removed 6 bases at V and 2 bases at J, with 4 bases between. The CDR3: CASRSNTGELFF. CDR3 in DNA: TGTGCCAGCAGATCAAACACCGGGGAGCTGTTTTTT.

This clonotype was counted at least ten times. V gene TRBV25-1 combines with J gene TRBJ2-2; D unclear. The germline V gene encodes CDR1 MGHDK and CDR2 SYGVNS. V lost 1 base, J lost 6 bases, and 15 bases lay in between. This CDR3 has 16 residues. CDR3 nucleotides: TGTGCCAGCAGTGAATTTTTTCCCGCTGGGTCCGGGGAGCTGTTTTTT. The encoded protein is CASSEFFPAGSGELFF.

This chain connects TRBV7-8 to TRBJ2-4; 9 nucleotides line up with TRBD2. Trimming at V came to 6 bases and at J to 2 bases, leaving 8 bases not matched to a gene. This CDR3 has 16 amino acids. Germline values: CDR1 SGHVS, CDR2 FQNEAQ. The CDR3 region has the DNA TGTGCCAGCAGGGGCGGGGGGGCCGGGTCCAAAAACATTCAGTACTTC. It translates to CASRGGGAGSKNIQYF.

This clonotype was detected only a few times. CDR3 DNA: TGTGCCATCAGTGAGTCGGGGGGGCACCCTTACAATGAGCAGTTCTTC. Its translation: CAISESGGHPYNEQFF. The chain is built from TRBV10-3 and TRBJ2-1, with a possible D match to TRBD2 (7 bases). Germline CDR1 ENHRY, CDR2 SYGVKD. The CDR3 is 16 amino acids. The ends were cut back, 0 bases at V and 4 bases at J, with 13 bases in the middle.

This clonotype has a handful of counts. The chain carries TRBV27 and TRBJ2-5, with D perhaps being TRBD1 or TRBD2 (5 bases each). Trimming cost V 2 bases and J 1 base, with 5 bases left between them. CDR3 length equals 13 residues. In germline, CDR1 is MNHEY, CDR2 SMNVEV (reference sequence). CDR3 in DNA: TGTGCCAGCAGTTTAGGGACCCAAGAGACCCAGTACTTC. This sequence encodes CASSLGTQETQYF.

Only a few counts were recorded for this clonotype. The chain recombines TRBV5-1 with TRBJ2-2; TRBD1 matches 9 bases. The junction had 4 bases not matched to a gene; V was cut back by 4 bases and J by 3 bases. The CDR3 sequence is 15 residues long. Germline CDR1 reads SGHRS; CDR2 reads YFSETQ. CDR3 in DNA: TGCGCCAGCAGCAGTACAGGGGGCCACACCGGGGAGCTGTTTTTT. Translated: CASSSTGGHTGELFF.

This clonotype has just a few counts. The chain has TRBV28 and TRBJ1-1, with 7 bases matching TRBD1. V shed 0 bases, J shed 0 bases, and the junction held 7 bases outside the gene matches. The germline gives CDR1 MDHEN, CDR2 SYDVKM. CDR3 length: 17 residues. The DNA for the CDR3 is TGTGCCAGCAGTTTATGGTCGGGACAGCTCTTGAACACTGAAGCTTTCTTT. Encoded protein: CASSLWSGQLLNTEAFF.

This clonotype was observed a few times. This rearrangement joins TRBV7-8 to TRBJ2-3; 10 nucleotides line up with TRBD2. CDR1 is SGHVS, CDR2 FQNEAQ, per germline. The CDR3 is 19 amino acids. The junction had 15 bases not matched to a gene; V was cut back by 6 bases and J by 0 bases. The DNA of the CDR3 is TGTGCCAGCAGGCCGGGACTAGCGTTCCCCCAGTATAGCACAGATACGCAGTATTTT. Amino acids: CASRPGLAFPQYSTDTQYF.

This clonotype turned up a few times. The genes are TRBV5-6 and TRBJ1-1, with D unclear. The V and J ends lost 1 base and 5 bases respectively, with 6 bases between them. The V gene's germline CDR1 is SGHDT and CDR2 YYEEEE. This CDR3 spans 12 amino acids. In DNA form, the CDR3 reads TGTGCCAGCAGCTTGATGCGGACTGAAGCTTTCTTT. Its protein product is CASSLMRTEAFF.

The chain links TRBV5-1 to TRBJ2-7, with 7 bases fitting TRBD1. Germline assignment: CDR1 SGHRS and CDR2 YFSETQ. V trimming: 4 bases; J trimming: 0 bases; junction bases outside the gene matches: 7. The CDR3 is made up of 15 amino acids. Here the CDR3 DNA reads TGCGCCAGCAGCCTCTCGACAGGGATCTCCTACGAGCAGTACTTC. Translated: CASSLSTGISYEQYF.

In its sample, this clonotype was seen a few times. The V gene is TRBV20-1, the J gene TRBJ2-5, with 8 bases lining up with TRBD1. The CDR3 contains 15 residues. The V gene end was trimmed by 0 bases and the J gene end by 1 base; junction bases not matched to a gene: 4. CDR1 and CDR2 (germline): DFQATT, SNEGSKA (reference sequence). CDR3 sequence reads: CSARDATGGQETQYF. CDR3 in DNA: TGCAGTGCTAGAGACGCAACAGGGGGCCAAGAGACCCAGTACTTC.

J is TRBJ2-7 and V is TRBV10-3, with 7 bases that match TRBD2. V lost 5 bases and J lost 2; bases outside the gene matches: 3. Germline V gene data show CDR1 as ENHRY and CDR2 as SYGVKD. This CDR3 has 13 amino acids. CDR3 amino acids: CAISSGMPYEQYF. The CDR3 DNA follows: TGTGCCATCAGTAGCGGGATGCCCTACGAGCAGTACTTC.

This clonotype has a handful of counts. Germline and junction disagree at one end, which may indicate a read error. The chain couples TRBV7-2 to TRBJ2-7; possible D gene TRBD2, 5 bases. The CDR3 covers 13 residues. From germline, CDR1 is SGHTA and CDR2 FQGNSA. CDR3 coding DNA: TGTGCCAGCAGCTTGGGAGTCTCCCACGAGCAGTACTTC. Amino acid sequence: CASSLGVSHEQYF.

The chain recombines TRBV29-1 with TRBJ2-1; 7 nucleotides match TRBD1. The CDR3 consists of 16 residues. The germline CDR1 and CDR2 sequences are SQVTM and ANQGSEA. V lost 2 bases, J lost 8 bases, and 15 bases stayed unmatched. For the CDR3, the DNA is TGCAGCGTTGAACGTCCGGGGACAGTTCTCGGTGATGAGCAGTTCTTC. Translated: CSVERPGTVLGDEQFF.

The V and J genes are TRBV19 and TRBJ1-2, with D possibly matching TRBD1 (5 bases). This CDR3 is 15 amino acids long. V gave up 3 bases and J gave up 8 bases, with 19 bases separating them. CDR1 is LNHDA, CDR2 SQIVND, per germline (reference sequence). CDR3 amino acids: CASSIGQPLLWGYTF. CDR3 DNA: TGTGCCAGTAGTATCGGACAACCGCTTCTATGGGGCTACACCTTC.

This clonotype appeared a few times. V and J are TRBV5-1 and TRBJ1-4; D not certain. Germline CDR1 reads SGHRS; CDR2 reads YFSETQ. The CDR3 runs to 14 residues. V lost 0 bases to trimming and J lost 6 bases, with 9 bases between them. CDR3 sequence reads: CASSLDGRDEKLFF. As DNA, the CDR3 is TGCGCCAGCAGCTTGGACGGCCGGGATGAAAAACTGTTTTTT.

This clonotype was seen only a few times. The rearrangement joins TRBV12-3 or TRBV12-4 to TRBJ2-1; 8 nucleotides line up with TRBD2. The V and J ends lost 6 bases and 8 bases, in that order; junction bases with no gene match: 12. CDR3 size: 15 residues. The CDR3 spells CASRTGTRYFDEQFF. As DNA, the CDR3 is TGTGCCAGCAGAACCGGGACTAGATATTTCGATGAGCAGTTCTTC.

With regard to this clonotype: A much larger clone lies a single base off, so this may be a read error. This chain links TRBV24-1 with TRBJ2-1; no reliable D call. The germline V gene encodes CDR1 KGHDR and CDR2 SFDVKD. The V end was cut by 1 base, the J end by 7 bases, with 19 bases between. This CDR3 comprises 17 residues. The CDR3 DNA reads TGTGCCACCAGTGATTTTGATGGATGGAAGGCGAAAAATGAGCAGTTCTTC. Translated, it gives CATSDFDGWKAKNEQFF.